This entry is about one TCR beta chain. Its antigen remains unidentified. Only in-frame clones appear in the TCRdb table, and some are missing; sequencing was by immunoSEQ multiplex PCR. This sample yields roughly 50,000 clones, of which more than 75% are seen a single time; approximately 2% belongs to the top ten. These data are taken from a study of OX40 agonist ivuxolimab in advanced cancers. Study background: An agonistic human IgG2 monoclonal antibody against OX40 (CD134) was given. With a range of roughly 20 to 80, age averaged 60 years, and around 83% were male.

The CDR3 has 16 amino acids. Germline V gene sequence: CDR1 SGHRS, CDR2 YFSETQ. J was trimmed by 1 base and V by 5 bases; bases with no gene match: 6. Patients were ineligible given autoimmune disease history or systemic immunosuppression. Study-level points and caveats: CD4+ and CD8+ T cells in blood underwent clonal expansion by week 6 at 0.1 to 3.0 mg/kg.

Source: CD4+ or CD8+ T cells sorted from blood, taken in a trial of the OX40 agonist ivuxolimab. The chain carries TRBV5-1 and TRBJ2-5; 12 nucleotides match TRBD2. The receptor comes from an adult with an advanced solid tumor such as melanoma, head and neck, liver or kidney cancer. CDR3 sequence reads: CASRRTSGVPQETQYF. Here the CDR3 DNA reads TGCGCCAGCAGACGGACTAGCGGGGTCCCCCAAGAGACCCAGTACTTC.